The present TCR beta chain was sequenced within a study of blood T cell repertoires in COVID-19. The wider study: Samples representing acute and convalescent COVID-19 were sourced from the United States, Italy and Spain. Sources were T cells, B-cell-depleted T cells, or PBMCs; the material itself was cDNA or gDNA.

The CDR3 spans 14 residues. Trimming cost V 4 bases and J 13 bases; bases outside gene matches: 12. Germline-derived CDR1 and CDR2 are SGDLS and YYNGEE. Original handling: Amplification with reference gene primers provided the estimates of nucleated cell counts. Generated by immunoSEQ multiplex PCR, the TCRdb table keeps only in-frame clones and is missing some. V and J calls and clone size are those listed in that table; D and trimming were worked out from the DNA. The sample includes roughly 150,000 clones, approximately 80% seen only once; the top ten take about 5%. Input material: peripheral blood. This TCR derives from a woman in her fifties or sixties with acute or convalescent COVID-19. This chain links TRBV9 with TRBJ1-2; TRBD1 aligns across 11 bases. CDR3 sequence (DNA): TGTGCCAGCAGCACAGCCCCCGGGACAGGGGGGTCCACCTTC. It specifies CASSTAPGTGGSTF.